Sequencing of this T cell receptor (beta chain) was carried out in a study of shared clonotypes between healthy human individuals. CD45RO-negative, CCR7-selected cells formed the naive CD8 fraction, which excluded terminally differentiated effector memory CD45RA+ cells. Those who donated, Caucasian adults without exception, all lived in Nashville, Tennessee. This clone appeared once. Sequencing was performed with immunoSEQ multiplex PCR; in TCRdb, only in-frame clones are kept and a portion is missing. The sample includes 800,000 to 950,000 clones, about 97% of them seen just once. The V gene end was trimmed by 7 bases and the J gene end by 2 bases; junction bases not matched to a gene: 14. CDR3 length: 16 amino acids. CDR1 is LNHDA, CDR2 SQIVND, per germline (reference sequence).

The sequencing sample was made of naive CD8+ T cells sorted from blood. The clonotype comes from a man younger than 45 in good health. The chain carries TRBV19 and TRBJ2-7; 7 bases line up with TRBD1. CDR3 loop: CASKFSAGGNTYEQYF. In DNA, the CDR3 is TGTGCCAGTAAATTCTCTGCAGGGGGTAATACCTACGAGCAGTACTTC.